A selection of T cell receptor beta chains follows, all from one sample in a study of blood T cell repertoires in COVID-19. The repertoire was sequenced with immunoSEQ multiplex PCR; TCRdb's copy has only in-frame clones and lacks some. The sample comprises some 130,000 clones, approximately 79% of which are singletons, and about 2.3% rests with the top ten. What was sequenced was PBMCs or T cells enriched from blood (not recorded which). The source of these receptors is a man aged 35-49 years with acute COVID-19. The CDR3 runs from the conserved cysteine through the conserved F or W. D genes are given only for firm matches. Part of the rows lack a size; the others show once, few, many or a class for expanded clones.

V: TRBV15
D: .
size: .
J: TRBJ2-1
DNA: TGTGCCACCACCTCGCTTCATCAGGCATTGGGCAATGAGCAGTTCTTC
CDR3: CATTSLHQALGNEQFF

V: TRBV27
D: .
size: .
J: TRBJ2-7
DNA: TGTGCCAGCAGTCGACCCGGACAGCCACCCTACGAGCAGTACTTC
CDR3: CASSRPGQPPYEQYF

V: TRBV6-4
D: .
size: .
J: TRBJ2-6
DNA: TGTGCCAGCAGTGACGAGGTTAACTCTGGGGCCAACGTCCTGACTTTC
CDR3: CASSDEVNSGANVLTF

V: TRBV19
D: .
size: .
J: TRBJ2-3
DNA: TGTGCCAGTCGGCAGACTAGGAGATCTGACACGCAGTATTTT
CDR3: CASRQTRRSDTQYF

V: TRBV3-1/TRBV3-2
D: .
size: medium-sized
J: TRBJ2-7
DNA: TGTGCCAGCAGCCAAGATATGTCAGGGCGGGAGCAGTACTTC
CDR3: CASSQDMSGREQYF

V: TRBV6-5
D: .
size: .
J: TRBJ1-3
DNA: TGTGCCAGCAGCCCCCCCCTGAGTACTGGAAACACCATATATTTT
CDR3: CASSPPLSTGNTIYF

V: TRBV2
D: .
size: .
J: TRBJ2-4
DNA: TGTGCCAGCAGTGATTTGGGGAAGAGGGAGGCCAAAAACATTCAGTACTTC
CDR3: CASSDLGKREAKNIQYF

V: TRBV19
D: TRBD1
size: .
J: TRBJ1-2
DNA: TGTGCCAGTAGTATAGAGGGCAGGGACAGCTATGGCTACACCTTC
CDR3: CASSIEGRDSYGYTF

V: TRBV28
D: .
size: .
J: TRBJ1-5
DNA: TGTGCCAGCCGGGGAAGCAATCAGCCCCAGCATTTT
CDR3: CASRGSNQPQHF

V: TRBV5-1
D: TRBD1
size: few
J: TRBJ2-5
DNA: TGCGCCAGCACCGGACAGGGGGAAGAGACCCAGTACTTC
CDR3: CASTGQGEETQYF

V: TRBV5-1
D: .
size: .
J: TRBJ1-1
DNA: TGCGCCAGCAGCTTGTCGGGGGAGACTGAAGCTTTCTTT
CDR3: CASSLSGETEAFF

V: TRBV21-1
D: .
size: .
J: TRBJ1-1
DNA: TGTGCCAGCACCGAATCGGACAGGGTTTTGGCTTTCTTT
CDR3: CASTESDRVLAFF

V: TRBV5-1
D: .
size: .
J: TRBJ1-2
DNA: TGCGCCAGCAGCTTGGGGACGGAGGGCTATGGCTACACCTTC
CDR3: CASSLGTEGYGYTF

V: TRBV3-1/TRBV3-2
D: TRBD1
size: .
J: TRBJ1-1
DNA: TGTGCCAGCAGCTACCAGGGGGCGAACACTGAAGCTTTCTTT
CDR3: CASSYQGANTEAFF

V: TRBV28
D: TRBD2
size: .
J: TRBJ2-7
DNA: TGTGCCAGTCAAGACTCCAGCGGGGGGGAGCAGTACTTC
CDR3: CASQDSSGGEQYF

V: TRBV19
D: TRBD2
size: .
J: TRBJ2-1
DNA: TGTGCCATCACCGGACTAGCGGTCTACAATGAGCAGTTCTTC
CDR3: CAITGLAVYNEQFF

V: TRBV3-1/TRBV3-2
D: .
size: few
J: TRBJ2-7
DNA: TGTGCCAGCAGCCAAGATGCGAGGGAGCAGTACTTC
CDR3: CASSQDAREQYF

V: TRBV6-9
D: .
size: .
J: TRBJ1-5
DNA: TGTGCCAGCAGTTTCCGCAGGGGCAAGCCCCAGCATTTT
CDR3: CASSFRRGKPQHF

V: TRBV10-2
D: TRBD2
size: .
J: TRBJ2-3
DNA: TGCGCCAGCAGCGACACCCGCGGGGGGGCTACGGCGCAGTATTTT
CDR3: CASSDTRGGATAQYF

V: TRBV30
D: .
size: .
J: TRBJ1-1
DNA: TGTGCCTGGGGTTTGAGGACTGAAGCTTTCTTT
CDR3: CAWGLRTEAFF

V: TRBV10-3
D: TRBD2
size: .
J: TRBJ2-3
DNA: TGTGCCATCAGTCCGACTAGCGGCGAAGATACGCAGTATTTT
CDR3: CAISPTSGEDTQYF

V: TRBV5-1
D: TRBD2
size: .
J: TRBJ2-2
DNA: TGCGCCAGCAGCCCTACTAGCGCCTACACCGGGGAGCTGTTTTTT
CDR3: CASSPTSAYTGELFF

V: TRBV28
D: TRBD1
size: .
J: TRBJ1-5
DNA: TGTGCCAGCAGCCAGGGGGGCTCCTATCAGCCCCAGCATTTT
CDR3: CASSQGGSYQPQHF

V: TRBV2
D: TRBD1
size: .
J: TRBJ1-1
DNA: TGTGCCAGCAGTGAGACAGGGGAGAACACTGAAGCTTTCTTT
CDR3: CASSETGENTEAFF

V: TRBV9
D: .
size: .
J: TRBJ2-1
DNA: TGTGCCAGCAGCGTAAGGCAGCAGGACAATGAGCAGTTCTTC
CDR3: CASSVRQQDNEQFF

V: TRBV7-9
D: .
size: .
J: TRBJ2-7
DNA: TGTGCCAGCAGCTCCTTCGTCTCCTACGAGCAGTACTTC
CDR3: CASSSFVSYEQYF

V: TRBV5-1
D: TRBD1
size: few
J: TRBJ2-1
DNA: TGCGCCAGCAGTTCGGGACAGATGAACAATGAGCAGTTCTTC
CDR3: CASSSGQMNNEQFF

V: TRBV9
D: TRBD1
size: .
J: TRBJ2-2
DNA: TGTGCCAGCAGCGCGAACCGACAGGGGAGGACCGGGGAGCTGTTTTTT
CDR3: CASSANRQGRTGELFF

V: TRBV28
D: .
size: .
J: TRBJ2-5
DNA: TGTGCCAGCAGTTTCCCGCAGGGCCAAGAGACCCAGTACTTC
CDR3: CASSFPQGQETQYF

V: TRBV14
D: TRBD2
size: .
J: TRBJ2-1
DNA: TGTGCCAGCAGCCTGACTAGCGGGAGTGCTGAGCAGTTCTTC
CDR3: CASSLTSGSAEQFF

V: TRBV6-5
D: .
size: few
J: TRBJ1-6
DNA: TGTGCCAGCACGGACAGCAATTCACCCCTCCACTTT
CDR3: CASTDSNSPLHF

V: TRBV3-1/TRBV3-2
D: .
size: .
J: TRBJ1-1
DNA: TGTGCCAGCAGCCATTGGACAGACACTGAAGCTTTCTTT
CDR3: CASSHWTDTEAFF

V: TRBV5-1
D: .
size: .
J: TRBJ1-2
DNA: TGCGCCAGCAGCTTGGCCTTTGGGCAGGGAGGGAATGGCTACACCTTC
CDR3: CASSLAFGQGGNGYTF

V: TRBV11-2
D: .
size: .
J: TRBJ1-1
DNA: TGTGCCAGCAGCCCAAATCGAGACACTGAAGCTTTCTTT
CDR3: CASSPNRDTEAFF

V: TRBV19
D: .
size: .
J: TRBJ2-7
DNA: TGTGCCAGTACTCCTCAGGGGGGCCACGAGCAGTACTTC
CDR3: CASTPQGGHEQYF

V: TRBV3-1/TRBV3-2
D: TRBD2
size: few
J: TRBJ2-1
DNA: TGTGCCAGCAGCCAACTAACCGGGACTAGCGGGAATGAGCAGTTCTTC
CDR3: CASSQLTGTSGNEQFF

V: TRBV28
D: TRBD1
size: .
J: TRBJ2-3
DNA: TGTGCCAGCAGTTCCGGGACAGGGCCAGATACGCAGTATTTT
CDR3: CASSSGTGPDTQYF

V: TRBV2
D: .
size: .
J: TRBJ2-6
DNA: TGTGCCAGGGGGGGAACTGGGGCCAACGTCCTGACTTTC
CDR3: CARGGTGANVLTF

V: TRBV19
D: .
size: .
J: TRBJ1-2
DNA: TGTGCCACCTTGGGTGGCGGCTTTAACTATGGCTACACCTTC
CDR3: CATLGGGFNYGYTF

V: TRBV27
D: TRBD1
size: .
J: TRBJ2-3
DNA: TGTGCCAGCAGGCTTTCCTCGGGACAGGGGCTCCCAGATACGCAGTATTTT
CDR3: CASRLSSGQGLPDTQYF

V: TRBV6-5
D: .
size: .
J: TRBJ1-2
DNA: TGTGCCAGCAGTCTACAGGAAATCTATGGCTACACCTTC
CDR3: CASSLQEIYGYTF